One and the same sample provided the 20 T cell receptor beta chains below, sequenced in a study of blood T cell repertoires in COVID-19. TCRdb's table, derived via immunoSEQ multiplex PCR, lists solely in-frame clones and lacks some. Of approximately 140,000 clones listed, roughly 76% are singletons. The sequencing input was peripheral blood. These receptors were obtained from a human donor with acute or convalescent COVID-19. The donor label of this sample is uncertain.

The CDR3: CASTKWEGDTQYF. CDR3 bases: TGTGCCAGCACCAAGTGGGAGGGAGATACGCAGTATTTT. This chain joins TRBV9 and TRBJ2-3, with 7 positions matching TRBD2. CDR1 SGDLS and CDR2 YYNGEE come from the germline V gene. The CDR3 runs to 13 residues. Germline trimming cut 6 bases from V and 5 bases from J; bases unmatched to any gene: 6.

The chain combines TRBV5-5 with TRBJ2-7, with TRBD1 matching 9 bases. Germline trimming cut 7 bases from V and 1 base from J; bases unmatched to any gene: 6. CDR3 length: 14 residues. From germline, CDR1 is SGHKS and CDR2 YYEKEE (reference sequence). The CDR3 DNA reads as TGTGCCAGCTCCGGGACAGGGACTTCCTACGAGCAGTACGTC. Amino acids: CASSGTGTSYEQYV.

This sequence joins TRBV19 and TRBJ2-6; D may be TRBD2 (5 bases). Deletions cut 4 bases from V and 0 bases from J, with 16 bases between. The CDR3 has 18 residues. Germline CDR1 LNHDA, CDR2 SQIVND (reference sequence). The CDR3 loop is CASSTPLGLFSGANVLTF. In DNA form, the CDR3 reads TGTGCCAGTAGTACTCCCCTCGGACTGTTCTCTGGGGCCAACGTCCTGACTTTC.

This clone showed up just once. The V call is TRBV6-5, the J call TRBJ2-7; D is uncertain. The CDR3 consists of 15 residues. Germline V gene lookup returns CDR1 MNHEY and CDR2 SVGAGI. V was clipped by 0 bases and J by 0 bases, with 9 bases between them. In DNA, the CDR3 is TGTGCCAGCAGTTACTCGAGTCGAAGCTCCTACGAGCAGTACTTC. This codes for CASSYSSRSSYEQYF.

The rearrangement joins TRBV6-5 to TRBJ2-3, with D possibly being TRBD2 (5 bases). V dropped 7 bases and J dropped 12 bases, with 14 bases sitting between them. The CDR3 is 11 amino acids. Germline loops: CDR1 MNHEY, CDR2 SVGAGI. The CDR3 is CASTPGELQYF. The DNA for the CDR3 is TGTGCCAGCACCCCCGGGGAACTTCAGTATTTT.

Written as DNA, the CDR3 is TGTGCCATCAAGGCAGGCCTGAACACTGAAGCTTTCTTT. This sequence encodes CAIKAGLNTEAFF. This chain links TRBV10-3 with TRBJ1-1; no clear D gene. Trimming left V 7 bases short and J 0 bases short, with 9 bases between. The CDR3 totals 13 residues. Germline V gene data show CDR1 as ENHRY and CDR2 as SYGVKD.

This clone turned up a few times. This chain connects TRBV15 to TRBJ2-2, with 8 bases lining up with TRBD1. The ends lost 4 bases at V and 4 bases at J; junction bases unmatched: 5. CDR3 length equals 15 residues. Per germline, CDR1 LNHNV and CDR2 YYDKDF (reference sequence). CDR3 DNA: TGTGCCACCAGCACGGACAGGGCCGGCACCGGGGAGCTGTTTTTT. Translated: CATSTDRAGTGELFF.

This sequence joins TRBV23-1 and TRBJ1-6; D ambiguous. TRBV23-1 is classed as an ORF, of uncertain function. Trimming pared 4 bases from V and 9 bases from J, leaving 16 bases between. There are 15 residues in the CDR3. DNA of the CDR3: TGCGCCAGCAGTCTCCACCAGGCTCCGCTTTCACCCCTCCACTTT. This sequence encodes CASSLHQAPLSPLHF.

V usage is TRBV29-1 and J usage is TRBJ2-1, with 9 bases identical to TRBD1. CDR1 and CDR2 (germline): SQVTM, ANQGSEA. J gave up 9 bases and V 4 bases, and 7 bases lay outside the gene matches. The CDR3 is made up of 13 amino acids. The CDR3 DNA sequence: TGCAGCGTTGGGTACAGGGGGCTCGGTGAGCAGTTCTTC. Amino acids: CSVGYRGLGEQFF.

Worth noting for this clone: Within the sample, other DNA sequences also encode this same CDR3. This sequence joins TRBV12-3 or TRBV12-4 and TRBJ1-2; no clear D. The CDR3 spans 13 residues. Trimming removed 6 bases at V and 4 bases at J, with 12 bases between. Here the CDR3 reads CASSGRRGYGYTF. CDR3 DNA sequence: TGTGCCAGCAGCGGACGCCGGGGCTATGGCTACACCTTC.

This clone was seen a few times. V gene TRBV24-1 combines with J gene TRBJ1-2; a possible D gene is TRBD1 (5 bases). The V gene lost 5 bases and the J gene lost 1 base, with 13 bases spanning the gap. There are 15 residues in the CDR3. CDR1 is KGHDR, CDR2 SFDVKD, per germline. Written as DNA, the CDR3 is TGTGCCACCAGTGGGGGCTGGGGCAATAACTATGGCTACACCTTC. Its translation is CATSGGWGNNYGYTF.

The chain recombines TRBV19 with TRBJ1-6, with TRBD1 matching 7 bases. Germline CDR1 LNHDA, CDR2 SQIVND (reference sequence). The CDR3 sequence is 13 residues long. V was clipped by 2 bases and J by 8 bases; unmatched bases: 0. The DNA of the CDR3 is TGTGCCAGTAGTATACAGGGGGATTCACCCCTCCACTTT. This encodes CASSIQGDSPLHF.

This CDR3 is CASSLRPGTGRNTEAFF. CDR3 nucleotide sequence: TGTGCCAGCAGCTTGCGTCCCGGGACAGGGAGAAACACTGAAGCTTTCTTT. The chain employs TRBV7-6 and TRBJ1-1, with 9 bases lining up with TRBD1. The CDR3 runs to 17 residues. V was pared by 3 bases and J by 2 bases, with 10 bases of the junction left unmatched. CDR1 is SGHVS, CDR2 FNYEAQ, per germline.

A few counts support this clone. The chain carries TRBV7-2 and TRBJ2-3; 10 nucleotides line up with TRBD2. V shed 2 bases and J 3 bases; nucleotides not matched to a gene: 2. The CDR3 runs to 15 residues. Germline-derived CDR1 and CDR2 are SGHTA and FQGNSA. The CDR3 loop reads CASSLLAGVTDTQYF. DNA of the CDR3: TGTGCCAGCAGCTTACTAGCGGGGGTTACAGATACGCAGTATTTT.

A note on this clone: The junction and the germline gene differ at one end; a read error may be behind it. The sample has other DNA sequences that encode this CDR3 too. The J gene is TRBJ1-6, the V gene TRBV7-9, with D possibly TRBD1 on 6 matching bases. Germline CDR1 and CDR2: SEHNR and FQNEAQ (reference sequence). The CDR3 is made up of 14 amino acids. CDR3 region: CASSLKQGNSPLHF. CDR3 DNA sequence: TGTGCCAGTAGCTTAAAACAGGGAAATTCACCCCTCCACTTT.

The genes are TRBV4-2 and TRBJ1-3; D is unresolved. Per germline, CDR1 LGHNA and CDR2 YNFKEQ. Trimming shortened V by 0 bases and J by 2 bases, and 11 bases separated the two germline ends. This CDR3 contains 16 residues. The CDR3 DNA follows: TGTGCCAGCAGCCAAGATGCCGGGATAGCTGGAAACACCATATATTTT. Translated: CASSQDAGIAGNTIYF.

The rearrangement uses TRBV19 and TRBJ2-3; D is perhaps TRBD2 (5 bases). CDR3 length: 15 residues. The germline V and J ends were trimmed by 2 bases and 0 bases, with 9 bases remaining between them. CDR1 LNHDA and CDR2 SQIVND come from the germline V gene (reference sequence). The CDR3 coding sequence is TGTGCCAGTAGTATAACGGGAAAAAGCACAGATACGCAGTATTTT. The encoded protein is CASSITGKSTDTQYF.

V gene TRBV18 combines with J gene TRBJ1-5; a weak D match, TRBD1 (5 bases). The CDR3 consists of 15 residues. The germline V gene encodes CDR1 KGHSH and CDR2 LQKENI. Trimming cost V 5 bases and J 1 base, with 12 bases left between them. CDR3: CASSEGAGSNQPQHF. CDR3 in DNA: TGTGCCAGCTCAGAAGGGGCGGGGAGCAATCAGCCCCAGCATTTT.

V gene TRBV7-9 combines with J gene TRBJ1-3, with D possibly being TRBD1 (5 bases). CDR1 and CDR2 from the germline V gene are SEHNR and FQNEAQ (reference sequence). V lost 6 bases to trimming and J lost 0 bases, with 15 bases between them. The CDR3 extends over 16 amino acids. CDR3 amino acids: CASSSGTPHSGNTIYF. The CDR3 nucleotides are TGTGCCAGCAGTTCCGGGACTCCCCACTCTGGAAACACCATATATTTT.

V is TRBV29-1 and J is TRBJ1-1; D is unclear. The CDR3 is 14 residues long. The V and J ends lost 3 bases and 2 bases respectively, with 13 bases between them. The germline gives CDR1 SQVTM, CDR2 ANQGSEA. CDR3 region: CSVEYQKSNTEAFF. The CDR3 nucleotides are TGCAGCGTTGAGTATCAGAAATCAAACACTGAAGCTTTCTTT.